Listed here is a single T cell receptor beta chain. Germline trimming cut 7 bases from V and 2 bases from J; bases unmatched to any gene: 6. The V gene's germline CDR1 is SGHAT and CDR2 FQNNGV. This CDR3 contains 14 residues. The data stem from a study of blood T cell repertoires in COVID-19. On the study more broadly: Donors in the United States, Italy and Spain gave samples during acute or convalescent COVID-19. From T cells, B-cell-depleted T cells, or PBMCs came the material, which was cDNA or gDNA.

In the authors' workflow: It was from reference gene primer amplification that nucleated cell counts were estimated. Assay: immunoSEQ multiplex PCR; the TCRdb copy retains only in-frame clones and omits some. V, J and clone size were drawn from that table, and D and trimming were deduced from the DNA. The table shows 150,000 to 200,000 clones, with approximately 87% occurring only once. Sequencing was done on a sample of peripheral blood. The V and J genes are TRBV11-2 and TRBJ2-7, with 9 bases lining up with TRBD1. The clonotype originates from a man aged 40-55 years with active or convalescent COVID-19. As DNA, the CDR3 is TGTGCCAGCACCCTAGGGACAGGGACCTACGAGCAGTACTTC. Residues: CASTLGTGTYEQYF.